This TCR beta chain stems from a study of T cell repertoires in cytomegalovirus infection. One entry per CDR3 protein, called by TCRdb with MiXCR from the reads. The table has some 160,000 distinct CDR3 sequences, about a sixth seen once. This clonotype occurred a few times. This CDR3 is built from 12 residues. V was shortened by 6 bases and J by 4 bases, with 6 bases between the two germline ends. Germline V gene lookup returns CDR1 SGHTA and CDR2 FQGNSA. This TCR came from a human donor in good health (CMV status not recorded). Some clones in this sample may be carry-over from other donors' samples. The sequenced material came from CD8+ T cells from PBMCs. The rearrangement links TRBV7-2 to TRBJ2-2; D is undetermined. The CDR3 sequence: CASRNPTGELFF. CDR3 DNA: TGTGCCAGCAGGAATCCCACCGGGGAGCTGTTTTTT.